The T cell receptor beta chain under discussion was sequenced for a study of CD8+ T cells in alopecia areata. It was cDNA, reverse transcribed from extracted RNA, that served as the sequencing template. Assay used: immunoSEQ multiplex PCR; TCRdb lists only in-frame clones, some missing. The sample includes several thousand clones, around three fifths of them seen just once. Punch biopsies of lesional scalp, plus peripheral blood, were taken from alopecia areata patients. Germline V gene data show CDR1 as MNHGY and CDR2 as SVAAGI. The CDR3 has 14 amino acids. The V and J ends lost 7 bases and 3 bases respectively, with 14 bases between them.

This sequence originates from a human donor with alopecia areata. The sample in question was skin, obtained at week 0. This rearrangement joins TRBV6-9 to TRBJ2-3; tentative D call: TRBD2 (6 bases). In DNA form, the CDR3 reads TGTGCCAGCAACCTTCGGGGGAGAACAGATACGCAGTATTTT. The encoded protein is CASNLRGRTDTQYF.